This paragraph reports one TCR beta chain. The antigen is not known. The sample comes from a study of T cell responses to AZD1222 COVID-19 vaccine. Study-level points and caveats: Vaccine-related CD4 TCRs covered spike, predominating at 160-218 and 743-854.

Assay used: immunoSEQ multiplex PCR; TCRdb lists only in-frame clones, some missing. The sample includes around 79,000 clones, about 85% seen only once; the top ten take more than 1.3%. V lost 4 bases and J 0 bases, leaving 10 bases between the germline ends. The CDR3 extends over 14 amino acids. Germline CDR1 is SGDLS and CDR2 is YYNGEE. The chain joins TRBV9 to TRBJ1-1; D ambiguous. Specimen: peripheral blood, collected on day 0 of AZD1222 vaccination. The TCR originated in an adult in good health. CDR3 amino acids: CASSPLQMNTEAFF. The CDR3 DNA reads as TGTGCCAGCAGCCCATTACAGATGAACACTGAAGCTTTCTTT.